This T cell receptor beta chain was retrieved from a study of CD8 T cells in Susac syndrome. Trimming took off 0 bases at V and 0 bases at J, with 15 bases between the two ends. The CDR3 length is 17 residues. Germline loops: CDR1 DFQATT, CDR2 SNEGSKA (reference sequence). Random hexamers were used to reverse transcribe the RNA input (roughly 0.5 to 1 ug). The immunoSEQ assay covered 54 Vbeta and 13 Jbeta segments for CDR3. TCRdb reanalysed the immunoSEQ multiplex PCR reads using MiXCR and keeps one entry per CDR3 protein. This sample has 120,000 or so distinct CDR3 sequences, with roughly 95% found just once.

This chain uses TRBV20-1 with TRBJ1-5; possible D gene TRBD1, 6 bases. The sample consisted of CD4+ T cells from PBMCs. This clonotype was sampled from a human donor with Susac syndrome. The CDR3 is CSARDSAGQFSNQPQHF. CDR3 in DNA: TGCAGTGCTAGAGATTCGGCCGGACAGTTTAGCAATCAGCCCCAGCATTTT.